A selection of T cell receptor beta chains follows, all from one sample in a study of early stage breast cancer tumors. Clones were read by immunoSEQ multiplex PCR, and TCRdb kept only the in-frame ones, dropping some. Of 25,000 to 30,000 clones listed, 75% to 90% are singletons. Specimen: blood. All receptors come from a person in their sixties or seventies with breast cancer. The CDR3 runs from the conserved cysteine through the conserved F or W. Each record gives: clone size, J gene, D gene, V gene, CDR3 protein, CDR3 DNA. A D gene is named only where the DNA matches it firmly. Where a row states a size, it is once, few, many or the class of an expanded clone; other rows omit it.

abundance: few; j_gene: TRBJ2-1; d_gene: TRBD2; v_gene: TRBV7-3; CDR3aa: CASSLMGLAGGHEQFF; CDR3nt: TGTGCCAGCAGCTTAATGGGACTAGCGGGAGGCCATGAGCAGTTCTTC
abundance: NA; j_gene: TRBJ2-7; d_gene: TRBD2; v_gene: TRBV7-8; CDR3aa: CASLLGEGYEQYF; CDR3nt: TGTGCCAGTCTACTGGGGGAGGGATACGAGCAGTACTTC
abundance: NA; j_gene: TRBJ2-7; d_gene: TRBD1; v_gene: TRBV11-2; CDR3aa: CASSLGQYHEQYF; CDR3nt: TGTGCCAGCAGCTTGGGACAGTACCACGAGCAGTACTTC
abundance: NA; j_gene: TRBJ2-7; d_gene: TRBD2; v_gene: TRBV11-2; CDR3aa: CASSISTSGSTEQYF; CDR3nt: TGTGCCAGCAGCATCTCGACTAGCGGGAGCACCGAGCAGTACTTC
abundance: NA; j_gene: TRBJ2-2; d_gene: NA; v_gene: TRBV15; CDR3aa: CATSSRGNTGELFF; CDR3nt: TGTGCCACCAGCAGCAGAGGAAACACCGGGGAGCTGTTTTTT
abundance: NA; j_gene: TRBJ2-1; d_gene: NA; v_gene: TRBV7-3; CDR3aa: CASSPTRGPQQFF; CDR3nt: TGTGCCAGCAGTCCGACCAGAGGGCCTCAGCAGTTCTTC
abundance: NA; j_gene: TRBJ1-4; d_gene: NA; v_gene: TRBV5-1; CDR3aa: CASSPTNIQGNHEKLFF; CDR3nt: TGCGCCAGCAGCCCAACAAATATACAGGGAAACCATGAAAAACTGTTTTTT
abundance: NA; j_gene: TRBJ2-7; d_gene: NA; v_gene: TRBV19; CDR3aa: CASSQQGGTYEQYF; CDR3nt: TGTGCCAGTAGCCAACAGGGGGGGACCTACGAGCAGTACTTC
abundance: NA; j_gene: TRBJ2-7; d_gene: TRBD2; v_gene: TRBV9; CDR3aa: CASSAHWGGGYEQYF; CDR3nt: TGTGCCAGCAGCGCCCACTGGGGCGGGGGCTACGAGCAGTACTTC
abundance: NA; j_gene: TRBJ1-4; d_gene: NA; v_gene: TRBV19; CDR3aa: CASTPRGERRNEKLFF; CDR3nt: TGTGCCAGTACCCCCCGGGGGGAGAGGCGGAATGAAAAACTGTTTTTT
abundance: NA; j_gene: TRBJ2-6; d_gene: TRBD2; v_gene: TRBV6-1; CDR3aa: CASSEAGAGANVLTF; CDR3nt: TGTGCCAGCAGTGAGGCGGGGGCTGGGGCCAACGTCCTGACTTTC
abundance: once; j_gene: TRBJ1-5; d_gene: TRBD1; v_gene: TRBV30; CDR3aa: CAWETGAPGNQPQHF; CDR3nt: TGTGCCTGGGAGACAGGGGCCCCAGGCAATCAGCCCCAGCATTTT
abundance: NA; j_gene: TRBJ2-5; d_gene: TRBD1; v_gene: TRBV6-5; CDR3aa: CASSYSWTGQGETQYF; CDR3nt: TGTGCCAGCAGTTACTCTTGGACAGGGCAAGGAGAGACCCAGTACTTC
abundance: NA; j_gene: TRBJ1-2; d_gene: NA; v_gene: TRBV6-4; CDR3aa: CASSVQGLIYTF; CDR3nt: TGTGCCAGCAGTGTACAGGGTCTGATCTACACCTTC
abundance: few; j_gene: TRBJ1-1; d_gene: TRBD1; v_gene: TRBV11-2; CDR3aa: CASSLEFGTGGFKNTEAFF; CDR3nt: TGTGCCAGCAGCTTAGAGTTTGGGACAGGGGGTTTCAAGAACACTGAAGCTTTCTTT
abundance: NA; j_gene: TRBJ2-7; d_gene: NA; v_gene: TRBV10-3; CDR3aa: CAISDRDRSLLSYEQYF; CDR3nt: TGTGCCATCAGTGACCGAGACAGATCCCTCCTCTCCTACGAGCAGTACTTC
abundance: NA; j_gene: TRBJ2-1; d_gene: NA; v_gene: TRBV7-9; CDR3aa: CASSLEGGISYNEQFF; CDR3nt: TGTGCCAGCAGCTTAGAAGGGGGTATCTCCTACAATGAGCAGTTCTTC
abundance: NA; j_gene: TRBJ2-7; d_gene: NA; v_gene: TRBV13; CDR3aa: CASSLGQGAYEQYF; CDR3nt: TGTGCCAGCAGCTTAGGACAGGGCGCCTACGAGCAGTACTTC
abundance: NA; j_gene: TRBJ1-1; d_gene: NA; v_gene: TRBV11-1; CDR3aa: CASSPRGYRTEAFF; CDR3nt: TGTGCCAGCAGCCCCAGGGGTTATAGGACTGAAGCTTTCTTT
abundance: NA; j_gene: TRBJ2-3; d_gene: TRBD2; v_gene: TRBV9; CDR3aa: CASSAGTSGRSDTQYF; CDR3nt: TGTGCCAGCAGCGCCGGGACTAGCGGGAGGTCAGATACGCAGTATTTT
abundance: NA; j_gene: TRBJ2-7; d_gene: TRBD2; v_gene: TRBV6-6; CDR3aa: CASSYSSSVGGEQYF; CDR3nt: TGTGCCAGCAGTTACTCATCCTCGGTGGGGGGGGAGCAGTACTTC
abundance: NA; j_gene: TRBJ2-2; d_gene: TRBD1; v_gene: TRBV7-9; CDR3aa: CASSSSPGQLNTGELFF; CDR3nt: TGTGCCAGCAGCTCTTCGCCGGGACAGCTTAACACCGGGGAGCTGTTTTTT
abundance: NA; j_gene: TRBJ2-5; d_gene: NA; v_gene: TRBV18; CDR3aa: CASSTRLLAEETQYF; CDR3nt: TGTGCCAGCTCAACTCGCCTCTTAGCGGAAGAGACCCAGTACTTC
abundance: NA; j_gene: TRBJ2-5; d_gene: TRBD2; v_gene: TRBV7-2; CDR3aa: CASSQLAGEETQYF; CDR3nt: TGTGCCAGCAGCCAACTAGCGGGAGAAGAGACCCAGTACTTC
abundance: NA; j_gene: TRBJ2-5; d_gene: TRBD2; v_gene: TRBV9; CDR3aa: CASSVGGGRAAETQYF; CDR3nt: TGTGCCAGCAGCGTTGGGGGCGGGAGGGCTGCAGAGACCCAGTACTTC
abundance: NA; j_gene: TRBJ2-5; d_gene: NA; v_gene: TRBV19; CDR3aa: CASQASLGGAETQYF; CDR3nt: TGTGCCAGCCAGGCGTCCTTGGGAGGAGCAGAGACCCAGTACTTC
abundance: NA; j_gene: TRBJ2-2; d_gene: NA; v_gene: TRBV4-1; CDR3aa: CASSRPQGTGELFF; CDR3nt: TGCGCCAGCAGCCGACCACAGGGCACCGGGGAGCTGTTTTTT
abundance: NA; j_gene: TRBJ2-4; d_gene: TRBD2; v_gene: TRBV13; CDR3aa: CASSDTLAAIVSLAKNIQYF; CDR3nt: TGTGCCAGCAGCGACACCCTAGCGGCCATAGTATCCTTAGCCAAAAACATTCAGTACTTC
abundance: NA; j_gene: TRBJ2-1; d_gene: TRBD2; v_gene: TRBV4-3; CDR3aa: CASSQVKNGGEGRGNEQFF; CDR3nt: TGCGCCAGCAGCCAAGTAAAAAACGGAGGGGAGGGCCGTGGCAATGAGCAGTTCTTC
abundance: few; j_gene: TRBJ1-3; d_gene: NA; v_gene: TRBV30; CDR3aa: CAWTETRNTIYF; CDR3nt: TGTGCCTGGACAGAGACTAGAAACACCATATATTTT
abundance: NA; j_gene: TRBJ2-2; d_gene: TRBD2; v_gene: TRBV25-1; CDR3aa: CASSVLLAGVQGTGELFF; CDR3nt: TGTGCCAGCAGTGTACTACTAGCGGGAGTTCAGGGTACCGGGGAGCTGTTTTTT